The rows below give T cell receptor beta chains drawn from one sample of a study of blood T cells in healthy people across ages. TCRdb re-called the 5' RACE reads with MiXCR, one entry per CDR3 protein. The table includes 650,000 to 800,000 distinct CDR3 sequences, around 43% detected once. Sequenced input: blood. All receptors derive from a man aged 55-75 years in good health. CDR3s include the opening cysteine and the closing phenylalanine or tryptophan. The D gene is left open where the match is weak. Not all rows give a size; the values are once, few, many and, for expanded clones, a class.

CDR3 DNA: TGCGCCAGCAGCCCACGACAGACCGAAGCTTTCTTT; CDR3 protein: CASSPRQTEAFF; D gene: .; clone size: few; J gene: TRBJ1-1; V gene: TRBV5-1
CDR3 DNA: TGTGCCAGCAGCGTAGTGGGGGCCCCCTACAATGAGCAGTACTTC; CDR3 protein: CASSVVGAPYNEQYF; D gene: .; clone size: .; J gene: TRBJ2-7; V gene: TRBV9
CDR3 DNA: TGTGCCAGCAGCGGACGGGGGGCCGTAAATGAGCAGTTCTTC; CDR3 protein: CASSGRGAVNEQFF; D gene: .; clone size: few; J gene: TRBJ2-1; V gene: TRBV6-1
CDR3 DNA: TGCAGTGCTCAAGGACGGATCTCTGGGGCCAACGTCCTGACTTTC; CDR3 protein: CSAQGRISGANVLTF; D gene: .; clone size: many; J gene: TRBJ2-6; V gene: TRBV20-1
CDR3 DNA: TGCGCCAGCAGTGAGGGGAACAGGGGAAACACTGAAGCTTTCTTT; CDR3 protein: CASSEGNRGNTEAFF; D gene: TRBD1; clone size: .; J gene: TRBJ1-1; V gene: TRBV10-1
CDR3 DNA: TGCAGTGCCGGACGGGACTTAAAAGATACGCAGTATTTT; CDR3 protein: CSAGRDLKDTQYF; D gene: .; clone size: .; J gene: TRBJ2-3; V gene: TRBV20-1
CDR3 DNA: TGTGCCAGCAGCTCTAGCGGGGGGGCCGGGGAGCTGTTTTTT; CDR3 protein: CASSSSGGAGELFF; D gene: TRBD2; clone size: .; J gene: TRBJ2-2; V gene: TRBV13
CDR3 DNA: TGTGCCAGCAGCTTCGGGGGGGGGCAAGATACGCAGTATTTT; CDR3 protein: CASSFGGGQDTQYF; D gene: TRBD2; clone size: many; J gene: TRBJ2-3; V gene: TRBV7-8
CDR3 DNA: TGCAGTCCAACTAGCGGGGGGGCCGGGGAGACCCAGTACTTC; CDR3 protein: CSPTSGGAGETQYF; D gene: TRBD2; clone size: .; J gene: TRBJ2-5; V gene: TRBV20-1
CDR3 DNA: TGCGCCAGCAGCCAAGAGATGTATAGCAATCAGCCCCAGCATTTT; CDR3 protein: CASSQEMYSNQPQHF; D gene: .; clone size: few; J gene: TRBJ1-5; V gene: TRBV4-3
CDR3 DNA: TGCAGCGTTGTGGGGACAGGGTACTATGGCTACACCTTC; CDR3 protein: CSVVGTGYYGYTF; D gene: TRBD1; clone size: .; J gene: TRBJ1-2; V gene: TRBV29-1
CDR3 DNA: TGTGCCAGCAGTTACGAGGGCCACACAGATACGCAGTATTTT; CDR3 protein: CASSYEGHTDTQYF; D gene: .; clone size: few; J gene: TRBJ2-3; V gene: TRBV12-3/TRBV12-4
CDR3 DNA: TGTGCCAGCAGCCAAGACGGCGTGGGGGGGCTCTACAATGAGCAGTTCTTC; CDR3 protein: CASSQDGVGGLYNEQFF; D gene: .; clone size: .; J gene: TRBJ2-1; V gene: TRBV4-2